This T cell receptor beta chain was identified during a study of blood T cell repertoires in COVID-19. Study background: Nucleic acid was either cDNA or gDNA, and it came from T cells, B-cell-depleted T cells, or PBMCs.

This CDR3 has 12 residues. V lost 8 bases to trimming and J lost 0 bases, with 6 bases between them. The germline V gene has CDR1 SGHDT and CDR2 YYEEEE. The data were produced by immunoSEQ multiplex PCR, yet TCRdb's version contains in-frame clones alone and is incomplete. The sample has under 250,000 clones, around 85% seen once. The sequenced sample was peripheral blood. The gene calls are TRBV5-6 and TRBJ1-5; D ambiguous. The receptor was derived from a man between 40 and 49 years old with acute or convalescent COVID-19. CDR3 loop: CARGDSNQPQHF. CDR3 nucleotide sequence: TGTGCCAGAGGAGATAGCAATCAGCCCCAGCATTTT.